Below, 23 T cell receptor beta chains from the same sample are listed, as sequenced in a study of T-cell memory formation after mild COVID-19. One entry per CDR3 protein, called by TCRdb with MiXCR from the 5' RACE reads. The sample includes about 140,000 distinct CDR3 sequences, roughly 13% of them seen just once. The sequenced sample was PBMCs or a T cell subset sorted from them (not recorded which). The origin of the receptors is an adult woman who had mild COVID-19 (a few samples of this study predate the infection). Cell type and time point are not known.

CDR3 sequence: CASRPGEGYNEKLFF. DNA for the CDR3: TGTGCCAGCAGACCAGGGGAGGGCTATAATGAAAAACTGTTTTTT. The rearrangement uses TRBV7-9 and TRBJ1-4, with D perhaps matching TRBD1 (6 bases). V lost 6 bases, J lost 4 bases, and 15 bases lay in between. The CDR3 has 15 residues. Germline V CDR1 and CDR2: SEHNR, FQNEAQ (reference sequence).

This rearrangement joins TRBV15 to TRBJ2-5; TRBD2 matches at 8 bases. Germline V gives CDR1 LNHNV, CDR2 YYDKDF (reference sequence). This CDR3 comprises 19 residues. Unmatched junction bases numbered 18, after V lost 2 bases and J lost 4 bases. The CDR3: CATSRSWGHTQAGAETQYF. The CDR3 DNA reads TGTGCCACCAGCAGATCCTGGGGACATACCCAAGCGGGGGCAGAGACCCAGTACTTC.

The chain links TRBV7-9 to TRBJ1-3, with D uncertain. CDR1 is SEHNR and CDR2 is FQNEAQ in the germline V gene (reference sequence). V was clipped by 8 bases and J by 8 bases, with 7 bases between them. This CDR3 spans 10 amino acids. The CDR3 nucleotides read TGTGCCAGCTCTGGTGACACCATATATTTT. It yields the protein CASSGDTIYF.

There are many counts of this clonotype. This sequence joins TRBV7-6 and TRBJ2-7; D may match TRBD1 or TRBD2 (5 bases each). CDR1 and CDR2 from the germline V gene are SGHVS and FNYEAQ. The CDR3 covers 17 residues. V lost 5 bases and J lost 4, with 24 bases in between. The CDR3 sequence: CASSRPIVGEINYEQYF. The CDR3 nucleotides are TGTGCCAGCAGCCGGCCGATTGTGGGGGAGATAAATTACGAGCAGTACTTC.

This clonotype showed up just a few times. The rearrangement uses TRBV7-9 and TRBJ2-3; 7 bases are a match to TRBD1. The CDR3 runs 16 residues. Germline CDR1 and CDR2: SEHNR and FQNEAQ (reference sequence). V shed 6 bases, J shed 0 bases, and the junction held 9 bases outside the gene matches. The CDR3 DNA is TGTGCCAGCAGAGGATCGGACAGGCCTAGCACAGATACGCAGTATTTT. Translation gives CASRGSDRPSTDTQYF.

This clonotype occurred a few times. This chain uses TRBV5-1 with TRBJ1-2; weak D call: TRBD1 (6 bases). This CDR3 is built from 17 residues. The V gene's germline CDR1 is SGHRS and CDR2 YFSETQ. V lost 0 bases and J lost 2, with 17 bases in between. CDR3 nucleotide sequence: TGCGCCAGCAGCTTGGCGGGGGCGCACGTGGAGAACTATGGCTACACCTTC. Its translation is CASSLAGAHVENYGYTF.

This clonotype has more than one count but fewer than ten. The V call is TRBV20-1, the J call TRBJ2-7, with 10 bases identical to TRBD1. V was pared by 4 bases and J by 5 bases, with 8 bases of the junction left unmatched. In germline, CDR1 is DFQATT, CDR2 SNEGSKA (reference sequence). The CDR3 covers 14 residues. The CDR3 spells CSATGDRGLHEQYF. DNA of the CDR3: TGCAGTGCTACGGGGGACAGGGGCCTCCACGAGCAGTACTTC.

This clonotype was observed at least ten times. The J gene is TRBJ2-7, the V gene TRBV20-1, with TRBD2 matching over 13 bases. CDR1 DFQATT and CDR2 SNEGSKA come from the germline V gene (reference sequence). The CDR3 runs to 15 residues. Trimming removed 2 bases from V and 4 bases from J; junction bases left unmatched: 5. CDR3 region: CSARLLAGGEYEQYF. CDR3 bases: TGCAGTGCTAGATTACTAGCGGGAGGGGAGTACGAGCAGTACTTC.

This chain links TRBV6-5 with TRBJ1-5; 7 bases are a match to TRBD1. V lost 5 bases to trimming and J lost 0 bases; unmatched junction nucleotides: 7. Per germline, CDR1 MNHEY and CDR2 SVGAGI. The CDR3 extends over 16 amino acids. In DNA, the CDR3 is TGTGCCAGCAGTAACCTACAGGGGAATAGCAATCAGCCCCAGCATTTT. This sequence encodes CASSNLQGNSNQPQHF.

The chain uses TRBV6-5 and TRBJ2-7; TRBD2 matches 7 bases. The CDR3 has 13 amino acids. V gave up 0 bases and J gave up 6 bases; unmatched junction bases: 2. Germline values: CDR1 MNHEY, CDR2 SVGAGI. The CDR3 here is CASSYSGTTEQYF. For the CDR3, the DNA is TGTGCCAGCAGTTACTCGGGGACTACCGAGCAGTACTTC.

The gene calls are TRBV24-1 and TRBJ2-7; D may be TRBD1 (5 bases). This CDR3 has 14 residues. Germline CDR1 is KGHDR and CDR2 is SFDVKD. The V gene lost 0 bases and the J gene lost 5 bases, with 10 bases spanning the gap. CDR3 residues: CATSDLLGPDEQYF. The CDR3 nucleotides read TGTGCCACCAGTGATTTGCTGGGGCCAGACGAGCAGTACTTC.

The CDR3, as DNA: TGCAGCGTTATTCGGGGGCCCGGCACAGATACGCAGTATTTT. It codes for CSVIRGPGTDTQYF. The chain is built from TRBV29-1 and TRBJ2-3; either TRBD1 or TRBD2 may fit D (6 bases each). The CDR3 sequence is 14 residues long. In germline, CDR1 is SQVTM, CDR2 ANQGSEA. Trimming removed 5 bases from V and 1 base from J, with 13 bases in between.

The chain couples TRBV6-2 or TRBV6-3 to TRBJ2-3, with no clear D. CDR1 is MNHEY, CDR2 SVGEGT, per germline. The CDR3 extends over 11 amino acids. V was shortened by 3 bases and J by 6 bases, with 4 bases between the two germline ends. This CDR3 is CASSYADTQYF. CDR3 nucleotide sequence: TGTGCCAGCAGTTATGCTGATACGCAGTATTTT.

This clonotype was recorded a few times. This chain uses TRBV6-1 with TRBJ2-7; D not certain. V dropped 1 base and J dropped 0 bases, with 7 bases sitting between them. Germline CDR1 and CDR2: MNHNS and SASEGT. The CDR3 spans 14 residues. The CDR3 nucleotides are TGTGCCAGCAGTGAAGAGGCAGGCTCCTACGAGCAGTACTTC. As protein: CASSEEAGSYEQYF.

The rearrangement links TRBV11-3 to TRBJ2-4; D may be TRBD1 (6 bases). The germline gives CDR1 SGHNT, CDR2 YENEEA. The CDR3 totals 13 residues. V was trimmed by 7 bases and J by 8 bases, leaving 15 bases between them. In DNA form, the CDR3 reads TGTGCCAGCAAAAAACAGGGTCGGGACATTCAGTACTTC. Protein product: CASKKQGRDIQYF.

V gene TRBV12-3 or TRBV12-4 combines with J gene TRBJ2-1; D is undetermined. The CDR3 contains 17 residues. The V end was cut by 6 bases, the J end by 4 bases, with 22 bases between. CDR3 sequence (DNA): TGTGCCAGCAGGGGCTTAACGAAGCGAGACGATTACAATGAGCAGTTCTTC. This sequence encodes CASRGLTKRDDYNEQFF.

The gene calls are TRBV27 and TRBJ2-6; TRBD1 is a possible D gene (5 bases). CDR3 length: 17 amino acids. CDR1 and CDR2 (germline): MNHEY, SMNVEV (reference sequence). V shed 9 bases and J shed 8 bases, with 26 bases lying between them. CDR3 protein: CASTTLPGQSGTNVLTF. As DNA, the CDR3 is TGTGCCAGTACAACGCTCCCAGGACAATCTGGAACCAACGTCCTGACTTTC.

This clonotype has a single count. The chain uses TRBV2 and TRBJ2-3; tentatively, D is TRBD2 (5 bases). The CDR3 length is 13 residues. The germline CDR1 and CDR2 sequences are SNHLY and FYNNEI. V lost 7 bases and J 3 bases, leaving 11 bases between the germline ends. The CDR3 bases are TGTGCCAGCATCCCCAGGAGGACAGATACGCAGTATTTT. This sequence encodes CASIPRRTDTQYF. The full variable domain, rest sourced from reference TRBV2 and TRBJ2-3, is EPEVTQTPSHQVTQMGQEVILRCVPISNHLYFYWYRQILGQKVEFLVSFYNNEISEKSEIFDDQFSVERPDGSNFTLKIRSTKLEDSAMYFCASIPRRTDTQYFGPGTRLTVL.

This clonotype was seen a few times. V is TRBV14 and J is TRBJ2-5, with TRBD2 matching 15 bases. The J segment lost 4 bases and the V segment lost 4 bases, leaving 7 bases of the junction unmatched. Germline V gene lookup returns CDR1 SGHDN and CDR2 FVKESK. This CDR3 is built from 17 residues. DNA for the CDR3: TGTGCCAGCAGCCGTCGGACTAGCGGGAGGGCCGGAGAGACCCAGTACTTC. It specifies CASSRRTSGRAGETQYF. The full variable domain, completed using reference TRBV14 and TRBJ2-5, is EAGVTQFPSHSVIEKGQTVTLRCDPISGHDNLYWYRRVMGKEIKFLLHFVKESKQDESGMPNNRFLAERTGGTYSTLKVQPAELEDSGVYFCASSRRTSGRAGETQYFGPGTRLLVL.

The chain carries TRBV2 and TRBJ2-7; tentative D call: TRBD2 (6 bases). Per germline, CDR1 SNHLY and CDR2 FYNNEI. Trimming took off 6 bases at V and 2 bases at J, with 17 bases between the two ends. CDR3 length: 15 residues. CDR3: CASRPPPREPYEQYF. Written as DNA, the CDR3 is TGTGCCAGCAGGCCCCCTCCCCGGGAGCCCTACGAGCAGTACTTC.

Many counts were recorded for this clonotype. This chain joins TRBV12-3 or TRBV12-4 and TRBJ2-7; 11 nucleotides line up with TRBD1. Trimming took 3 bases from V and 6 from J; bases not matched to a gene: 1. The CDR3 sequence is 13 residues long. CDR3 residues: CASSFGTGGEQYF. The CDR3 bases are TGTGCCAGCAGTTTCGGGACAGGGGGCGAGCAGTACTTC.

This sequence joins TRBV4-1 and TRBJ2-7, with 7 positions matching TRBD1. The germline V gene has CDR1 MGHRA and CDR2 YSYEKL. V gave up 1 base and J gave up 2 bases; unmatched junction bases: 8. CDR3 length equals 16 residues. CDR3 protein: CASSQGSGRGTYEQYF. In DNA form, the CDR3 reads TGCGCCAGCAGCCAAGGGTCTGGCAGGGGGACCTACGAGCAGTACTTC.

CDR3 DNA: TGTGCCAGCACCATCCGAGCGGGAGATACGCAGTATTTT. Amino acid sequence: CASTIRAGDTQYF. The rearrangement links TRBV12-3 or TRBV12-4 to TRBJ2-3, with a tentative D call TRBD2 (6 bases). V lost 7 bases and J lost 5, with 13 bases in between. This CDR3 region has 13 residues.